A single T cell receptor beta chain is shown here with its context. It lacks a known antigen. No much larger clone is present one base from it, and per-base qualities are unavailable. This specimen belongs to a study of T cell changes during pregnancy in multiple sclerosis (dated by TCRdb to between 2017 and 2020). With regard to the full study: The study looked at changes in the T cell repertoire across pregnancy in women with multiple sclerosis.

V loses 5 bases of germline sequence and J loses 4 bases, and the interval between the two ends is 10 bases. The CDR3 runs 13 residues from the cysteine to the phenylalanine. Kept here is only the CDR3 DNA, which spans 39 bases and is read in frame from base 1. CDR1 is given as MDHEN and CDR2 as SYDVKM, both from the germline V gene. The library was prepared using the immunoSEQ multiplex PCR assay. In TCRdb, the immuneACCESS table is reduced to in-frame sequences with V and J assigned. These tables do not hold every clone; where another copy was compared, an unresolved V gene accounts for under half, and the others remain unexplained. In all, the sample holds about 49,000 clones, and roughly 94% of those were seen once. The biggest ten clones account for 5.5% to 7% of the sample.

The sequence links TRBV28 to TRBJ2-3; tentative D gene TRBD2, with 6 bases matching. This TCR came from a female donor with multiple sclerosis, enrolled in a pregnancy study. The sequences come from CD8+ T cells from peripheral blood mononuclear cells, collected in the first trimester of pregnancy. The DNA sequence is TGTGCCAGCAGTGAAGCGGGCCCAGATACGCAGTATTTT. It is translated as CASSEAGPDTQYF.